Listed below are T cell receptor beta chains from one sample, sequenced in a study of beta chain features in type 1 diabetes. Repertoires were generated with immunoSEQ multiplex PCR, while TCRdb's copy carries only in-frame clones and drops some. The sample includes 90,000 to 110,000 clones, 40% seen only once; the top ten take about 0.07%. Material: stem cell memory CD4+ T cells from blood. The receptors come from a woman under 30 in good health. CDR3s include the opening cysteine and the closing phenylalanine or tryptophan. D genes are given only for firm matches. Clone size, where shown, is once, few, many, or a class for clones that have expanded.

CDR3 DNA: TGTGCCAGCAGTGCAACAGGGAGCTACGAGCAGTACTTC
CDR3 protein: CASSATGSYEQYF
D gene: .
J gene: TRBJ2-7
clone size: .
V gene: TRBV25-1

CDR3 DNA: TGTGCCTGGAGTGTACAGGGGAAGGGACAGCCCCAGCATTTT
CDR3 protein: CAWSVQGKGQPQHF
D gene: TRBD1
J gene: TRBJ1-5
clone size: .
V gene: TRBV30

CDR3 DNA: TGTGCCAGCCAAGACTTCTACGAGCAGTACTTC
CDR3 protein: CASQDFYEQYF
D gene: .
J gene: TRBJ2-7
clone size: .
V gene: TRBV6-5

CDR3 DNA: TGTGCCAGCAGGCTAGCGGGACGTGAGCAGTTCTTC
CDR3 protein: CASRLAGREQFF
D gene: TRBD2
J gene: TRBJ2-1
clone size: .
V gene: TRBV2

CDR3 DNA: TGCGCCAGCAGCTTCACAAATAACTATGGCTACACCTTC
CDR3 protein: CASSFTNNYGYTF
D gene: .
J gene: TRBJ1-2
clone size: .
V gene: TRBV5-1

CDR3 DNA: TGCAGCGCGGGACTAGCGGGAGCGACCCAGTACTTC
CDR3 protein: CSAGLAGATQYF
D gene: TRBD2
J gene: TRBJ2-5
clone size: many
V gene: TRBV29-1

CDR3 DNA: TGTGCCAGCAGCTTAAATGGGGGGGGGACTACTAATTCGAGCTCCTACAATGAGCAGTTCTTC
CDR3 protein: CASSLNGGGTTNSSSYNEQFF
D gene: TRBD2
J gene: TRBJ2-1
clone size: .
V gene: TRBV7-3

CDR3 DNA: TGTGCCAGCACCTCCCCGGCTAGCGGGAGCACCGGGGAGCTGTTTTTT
CDR3 protein: CASTSPASGSTGELFF
D gene: TRBD2
J gene: TRBJ2-2
clone size: .
V gene: TRBV28

CDR3 DNA: TGTGCCAGTAGTATAGTCCTAGCGGGAGACAATGAGCAGTTCTTC
CDR3 protein: CASSIVLAGDNEQFF
D gene: TRBD2
J gene: TRBJ2-1
clone size: .
V gene: TRBV19

CDR3 DNA: TGCAGCGTTGAAGGGGGTAGCGGGAGCCCGGATACGCAGTATTTT
CDR3 protein: CSVEGGSGSPDTQYF
D gene: TRBD2
J gene: TRBJ2-3
clone size: .
V gene: TRBV29-1